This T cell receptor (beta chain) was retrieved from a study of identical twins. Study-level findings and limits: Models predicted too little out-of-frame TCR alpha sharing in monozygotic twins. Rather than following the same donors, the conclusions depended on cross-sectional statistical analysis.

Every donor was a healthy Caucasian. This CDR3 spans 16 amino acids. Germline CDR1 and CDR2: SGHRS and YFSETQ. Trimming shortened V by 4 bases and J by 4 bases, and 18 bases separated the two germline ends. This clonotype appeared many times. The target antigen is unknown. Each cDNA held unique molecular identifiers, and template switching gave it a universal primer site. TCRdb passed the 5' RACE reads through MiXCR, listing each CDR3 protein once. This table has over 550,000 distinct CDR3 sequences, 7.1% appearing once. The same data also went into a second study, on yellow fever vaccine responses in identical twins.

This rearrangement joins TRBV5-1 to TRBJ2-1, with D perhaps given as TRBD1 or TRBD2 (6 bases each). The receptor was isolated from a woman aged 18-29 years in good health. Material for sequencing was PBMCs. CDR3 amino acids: CASSPLGGGTYNEQFF. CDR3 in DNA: TGCGCCAGCAGCCCACTCGGGGGCGGAACTTACAATGAGCAGTTCTTC.